Sequencing of this T cell receptor (beta chain) was carried out in a study of shared clonotypes between healthy human individuals. Study findings and constraints: The study sampled only blood, and tissue repertoires likely differ. An anticipated effect of sequencing depth on clonotype sharing among donors was recognized.

The assay was immunoSEQ multiplex PCR, and TCRdb's table has in-frame clones only and misses some. The table includes more than 1 million clones, approximately 78% detected once. The investigators split CD4+ cells into a CD45RA+ naive subset and a CD45RA-negative memory subset. From germline, CDR1 is SGDLS and CDR2 YYNGEE. The CDR3 covers 15 residues. The junction had 6 bases not matched to a gene; V was cut back by 3 bases and J by 4 bases. On this clone: The antigen is unknown.

The chain combines TRBV9 with TRBJ2-3, with 9 bases fitting TRBD1. This receptor was obtained from a man in his late teens or twenties in good health. Some clones in this sample may be carry-over from other donors' samples. Sequencing input: memory CD4+ T cells from PBMCs. Subset here: CD45RA-negative fraction. The chain's CDR3 is CASSAGQGGADTQYF. In DNA form, the CDR3 reads TGTGCCAGCAGCGCGGGACAGGGTGGTGCAGATACGCAGTATTTT. Drawing the rest from reference TRBV9 and TRBJ2-3, the complete variable domain is DSGVTQTPKHLITATGQRVTLRCSPRSGDLSVYWYQQSLDQGLQFLIQYYNGEERAKGNILERFSAQQFPDLHSELNLSSLELGDSALYFCASSAGQGGADTQYFGPGTRLTVL.